These T cell receptor beta chains were read from a single sample in a study of blood T cell repertoires in COVID-19. Sequencing used immunoSEQ multiplex PCR; TCRdb keeps in-frame clones, though not all of them. The sample carries a few hundred thousand clones, roughly 88% recorded once. Material: peripheral blood. All receptors come from a woman aged 25 to 39 with COVID-19, enrolled during active disease. CDR3s leave out the opening cysteine and the closing phenylalanine or tryptophan.

V gene: TRBV11-2
J gene: TRBJ2-5
CDR3 protein: ASSLGLARLETQY

V gene: TRBV5-4
J gene: TRBJ2-5
CDR3 protein: ASSLGLAEIQETQY

V gene: TRBV19
J gene: TRBJ1-6
CDR3 protein: ASSIMVENSPLH

V gene: TRBV2
J gene: TRBJ1-2
CDR3 protein: ASGTDYGYT

V gene: TRBV19
J gene: TRBJ2-1
CDR3 protein: AANSGENEQF

V gene: TRBV29-1
J gene: TRBJ2-3
CDR3 protein: SVRGGVADTQY

V gene: TRBV3-1/TRBV3-2
J gene: TRBJ1-1
CDR3 protein: ASSHQSTGGEGGTEAF

V gene: TRBV6-5
J gene: TRBJ2-5
CDR3 protein: ASSYLTSQETQY

V gene: TRBV7-9
J gene: TRBJ1-5
CDR3 protein: ASSSHPQGANQPQH

V gene: TRBV19
J gene: TRBJ1-3
CDR3 protein: ASSKDRASGNTIY

V gene: TRBV20-1
J gene: TRBJ2-7
CDR3 protein: SASQGLAGTMPYEQY

V gene: TRBV2
J gene: TRBJ1-2
CDR3 protein: ASSVEQGLSGYT

V gene: TRBV18
J gene: TRBJ1-4
CDR3 protein: ASSPRDLGGGEKLF

V gene: TRBV12-3/TRBV12-4
J gene: TRBJ1-2
CDR3 protein: ASNRQGDYGYT

V gene: TRBV20-1
J gene: TRBJ1-2
CDR3 protein: SASPGAYGYT

V gene: TRBV6-2/TRBV6-3
J gene: TRBJ1-2
CDR3 protein: ASSSPGQSANYGYT

V gene: TRBV3-1/TRBV3-2
J gene: TRBJ2-3
CDR3 protein: ASSQLPGGSTDTQY

V gene: TRBV19
J gene: TRBJ2-1
CDR3 protein: ASSMEIRGEQF

V gene: TRBV19
J gene: TRBJ1-2
CDR3 protein: ASSISILGTFQGNGYT

V gene: TRBV7-9
J gene: TRBJ1-1
CDR3 protein: ASSPGGDLEAF

V gene: TRBV19
J gene: TRBJ1-2
CDR3 protein: ASSFGGYGYT

V gene: TRBV6-5
J gene: TRBJ2-1
CDR3 protein: ASVKGLAGSNEQF

V gene: TRBV5-1
J gene: TRBJ1-2
CDR3 protein: ASSEGQGGGYT

V gene: TRBV5-1
J gene: TRBJ2-7
CDR3 protein: ASSLTGGTYEQY

V gene: TRBV27
J gene: TRBJ2-7
CDR3 protein: ASSAQQGGFYEQY

V gene: TRBV28
J gene: TRBJ1-1
CDR3 protein: ASELRQGTEAF

V gene: TRBV2
J gene: TRBJ2-3
CDR3 protein: ASSGSSSSTDTQY

V gene: TRBV11-3
J gene: TRBJ1-1
CDR3 protein: ASSLRTGPAF

V gene: TRBV9
J gene: TRBJ2-5
CDR3 protein: ASSVGTGYFETQY

V gene: TRBV2
J gene: TRBJ2-5
CDR3 protein: ASSDDTPLGTQY

V gene: TRBV27
J gene: TRBJ1-2
CDR3 protein: ASSFNTNYGYT

V gene: TRBV6-5
J gene: TRBJ1-2
CDR3 protein: ASSYGTGFGYT

V gene: TRBV11-3
J gene: TRBJ2-7
CDR3 protein: ASSPAGFDGEQY

V gene: TRBV6-6
J gene: TRBJ1-5
CDR3 protein: ASSWDYSNQPQH

V gene: TRBV12-3/TRBV12-4
J gene: TRBJ1-6
CDR3 protein: ASSQPGLPLH

V gene: TRBV7-3
J gene: TRBJ2-5
CDR3 protein: ASSYGTSGAPQY

V gene: TRBV10-3
J gene: TRBJ2-5
CDR3 protein: AIGQTQETQY

V gene: TRBV3-1/TRBV3-2
J gene: TRBJ2-1
CDR3 protein: ASSREGREEQF

V gene: TRBV28
J gene: TRBJ1-3
CDR3 protein: ASSRDSDSGNTIY

V gene: TRBV11-2
J gene: TRBJ2-5
CDR3 protein: ASSLAGGKETQY

V gene: TRBV11-2
J gene: TRBJ2-5
CDR3 protein: ASSPYRSQETQY

V gene: TRBV5-4
J gene: TRBJ1-2
CDR3 protein: ASSLIGTGGSYT

V gene: TRBV2
J gene: TRBJ2-5
CDR3 protein: ASKTEETQY

V gene: TRBV7-9
J gene: TRBJ1-6
CDR3 protein: ASSLLLSSYNSPLH

V gene: TRBV27
J gene: TRBJ1-2
CDR3 protein: ASSPSGGGRGYT